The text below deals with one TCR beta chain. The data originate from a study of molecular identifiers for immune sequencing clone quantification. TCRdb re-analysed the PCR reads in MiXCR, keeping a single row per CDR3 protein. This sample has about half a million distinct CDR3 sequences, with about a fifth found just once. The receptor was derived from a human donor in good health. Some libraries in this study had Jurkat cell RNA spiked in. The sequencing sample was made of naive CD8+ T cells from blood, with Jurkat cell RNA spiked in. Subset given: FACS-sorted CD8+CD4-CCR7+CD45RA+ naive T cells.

The CDR3: CASSVAYSYTGELFF. As DNA, the CDR3 is TGTGCCAGCAGCGTAGCTTACTCCTACACCGGGGAGCTGTTTTTT. The chain recombines TRBV9 with TRBJ2-2; D is uncertain. Germline V gene lookup returns CDR1 SGDLS and CDR2 YYNGEE. The CDR3 is 15 amino acids. V gave up 0 bases and J gave up 3 bases, with 9 bases separating them.